The rows below give T cell receptor beta chains drawn from one sample of a study of CD8 T cells in ankylosing spondylitis. MiXCR, applied by TCRdb to the 5' RACE reads, yields one record per CDR3 protein. The table lists around 220,000 distinct CDR3 sequences, about 10% of them singletons. The specimen was blood, either unsorted or a sorted T cell fraction (not recorded which). The receptors derive from a male donor with ankylosing spondylitis or in good health (not recorded which). Both conserved end residues are part of each CDR3. The D gene is left open where the match is weak. A clone size is listed for some rows: how often the clone was seen (once, few, many), or a class if it is expanded.

J	D	length	V	size	CDR3	DNA
TRBJ2-5	NA	14	TRBV7-9	few	CASPPDGPQETQYF	TGTGCCAGCCCCCCAGATGGCCCACAAGAGACCCAGTACTTC
TRBJ2-3	NA	17	TRBV27	NA	CASSQFFPTLSADTQYF	TGTGCCAGCAGTCAGTTTTTCCCGACATTATCCGCAGATACGCAGTATTTT
TRBJ2-5	TRBD2	13	TRBV10-3	few	CATSGEGRETQYF	TGTGCCACTAGCGGGGAGGGAAGAGAGACCCAGTACTTC
TRBJ1-5	NA	14	TRBV5-4	many	CASSFPQANQPQHF	TGTGCCAGCAGCTTCCCACAGGCAAATCAGCCCCAGCATTTT
TRBJ2-1	NA	15	TRBV14	NA	CASSQVFNPHNEQFF	TGTGCCAGCAGCCAAGTTTTCAATCCTCACAATGAGCAGTTCTTC
TRBJ1-5	NA	13	TRBV5-1	many	CASSLRADQPQHF	TGCGCCAGCAGCTTGCGGGCGGATCAGCCCCAGCATTTT
TRBJ2-7	NA	13	TRBV10-3	NA	CAISEYRRDEQYF	TGTGCCATCAGTGAGTACAGGCGCGACGAGCAGTACTTC
TRBJ1-4	NA	14	TRBV7-2	few	CASSLGLGDEKLFF	TGTGCCAGCAGCTTAGGTTTAGGGGATGAAAAACTGTTTTTT
TRBJ2-7	NA	15	TRBV5-8	many	CASSYQGGLLYEQYF	TGTGCCAGCAGCTACCAGGGGGGCCTATTATACGAGCAGTACTTC
TRBJ2-5	NA	15	TRBV20-1	few	CSAVPPGLRMETQYF	TGCAGTGCTGTTCCTCCGGGACTCCGAATGGAGACCCAGTACTTC
TRBJ2-3	TRBD2	18	TRBV7-3	NA	CASSSGEGLAISTDTQYF	TGTGCCAGCAGCTCCGGGGAGGGACTAGCAATTAGCACAGATACGCAGTATTTT
TRBJ1-1	NA	15	TRBV12-3/TRBV12-4	many	CASSSGRRRDTEAFF	TGTGCCAGCAGCTCAGGACGGCGAAGGGACACTGAAGCTTTCTTT
TRBJ1-2	TRBD1	14	TRBV7-9	NA	CASRNTGTDSGYTF	TGTGCCAGCAGAAACACCGGGACAGATTCCGGCTACACCTTC
TRBJ2-5	TRBD1	14	TRBV5-5	many	CASSLQGAGETQYF	TGTGCCAGCAGCTTACAGGGGGCAGGAGAGACCCAGTACTTC
TRBJ2-2	TRBD1	13	TRBV7-9	many	CASSRDSTGELFF	TGTGCCAGCAGCCGGGACAGCACCGGGGAGCTGTTTTTT
TRBJ2-7	TRBD1	15	TRBV5-1	NA	CASSLAVTGDDEQYF	TGCGCCAGCAGCTTGGCCGTAACAGGGGACGACGAGCAGTACTTC
TRBJ2-2	NA	17	TRBV7-2	many	CASSLAGNLHGAGELFF	TGTGCCAGCAGCTTAGCGGGGAACCTCCATGGAGCTGGGGAGCTGTTTTTT
TRBJ2-2	TRBD2	18	TRBV5-1	many	CASSLRLAGGANTGELFF	TGCGCCAGCAGCTTGCGGCTAGCGGGGGGAGCGAACACCGGGGAGCTGTTTTTT
TRBJ1-1	NA	15	TRBV20-1	NA	CSVRDGQTLNAEAFF	TGCAGTGTACGGGACGGCCAAACTTTGAACGCTGAAGCTTTCTTT
TRBJ2-1	TRBD2	15	TRBV5-1	many	CASRSGTSAFGEQFF	TGCGCCAGCAGGTCCGGGACTAGCGCCTTCGGGGAGCAGTTCTTC
TRBJ2-1	NA	15	TRBV28	few	CASSSGQPRINEQFF	TGTGCCAGCAGCTCAGGACAGCCTAGGATCAATGAGCAGTTCTTC
TRBJ2-3	NA	16	TRBV12-3/TRBV12-4	many	CASTIGTLAETDTQYF	TGTGCCAGCACCATCGGGACTCTCGCCGAGACAGATACGCAGTATTTT
TRBJ2-1	TRBD2	14	TRBV5-1	many	CASSMGLEHNEQFF	TGCGCCAGCAGCATGGGACTAGAGCACAATGAGCAGTTCTTC
TRBJ2-3	NA	15	TRBV13	NA	CASSLVWEGEDTQYF	TGTGCCAGCAGCTTGGTGTGGGAGGGGGAAGATACGCAGTATTTT
TRBJ2-1	TRBD2	16	TRBV20-1	few	CSARTSGGLSYNEQFF	TGCAGTGCGCGGACTAGCGGGGGGCTTTCCTACAATGAGCAGTTCTTC
TRBJ1-6	NA	16	TRBV20-1	many	CSARNPPGVYNSPLHF	TGCAGTGCCCGGAACCCACCGGGTGTTTATAATTCACCCCTCCACTTT
TRBJ2-3	TRBD2	17	TRBV7-2	many	CASSLIAGGAGGNTQYF	TGTGCCAGCAGCCTAATAGCGGGGGGCGCAGGGGGAAATACGCAGTATTTT
TRBJ2-3	NA	17	TRBV11-2	NA	CASSSSFRGASTDTQYF	TGTGCCAGCAGCTCCTCCTTCCGGGGGGCTAGCACAGATACGCAGTATTTT
TRBJ2-3	TRBD2	15	TRBV5-1	few	CASYPTGGGADTQYF	TGCGCCAGCTACCCCACGGGGGGAGGTGCAGATACGCAGTATTTT
TRBJ2-4	TRBD2	14	TRBV6-2/TRBV6-3	NA	CASSPQAGGNIQYF	TGTGCCAGCAGCCCCCAAGCGGGGGGGAACATTCAGTACTTC
TRBJ2-1	TRBD2	17	TRBV19	many	CASSIALGAGNYNEQFF	TGTGCCAGTAGTATAGCCCTCGGAGCGGGGAACTACAATGAGCAGTTCTTC
TRBJ2-1	NA	13	TRBV12-3/TRBV12-4	many	CASSLVEYGEQFF	TGTGCCAGCAGTTTAGTAGAATACGGTGAGCAGTTCTTC
TRBJ2-1	TRBD1	16	TRBV7-3	many	CASSPGQGPGNNEQFF	TGTGCCAGCAGCCCTGGACAGGGGCCGGGGAACAATGAGCAGTTCTTC
TRBJ2-1	TRBD2	16	TRBV7-3	NA	CASSQIAGGPSDEQFF	TGTGCCAGCAGCCAAATAGCGGGGGGACCTTCGGATGAGCAGTTCTTC
TRBJ2-7	TRBD2	13	TRBV5-1	many	CASSIGLAGEQYF	TGCGCCAGCAGCATAGGACTAGCAGGAGAGCAGTACTTC
TRBJ2-5	TRBD1	15	TRBV28	NA	CASSFEGAYQETQYF	TGTGCCAGCAGTTTTGAGGGGGCCTACCAAGAGACCCAGTACTTC
TRBJ1-5	NA	15	TRBV12-3/TRBV12-4	NA	CASSSHGGGNQPQHF	TGTGCCAGCAGCAGCCATGGGGGGGGCAATCAGCCCCAGCATTTT
TRBJ2-5	TRBD2	16	TRBV3-1	NA	CASSPRRLAGGETQSF	TGTGCCAGCAGCCCACGTCGGCTAGCGGGTGGAGAGACCCAGTCCTTC
TRBJ2-1	NA	15	TRBV20-1	many	CSARDPSSSYNEQFF	TGCAGTGCTAGAGATCCCTCGAGCTCCTACAATGAGCAGTTCTTC
TRBJ2-1	TRBD1	15	TRBV5-1	NA	CASSLGGTGGNEQFF	TGCGCCAGCAGCTTGGGAGGGACAGGGGGCAATGAGCAGTTCTTC
TRBJ1-6	NA	14	TRBV12-3/TRBV12-4	many	CASSYEGGYSPLHF	TGTGCCAGCAGTTACGAAGGGGGTTATTCACCCCTCCACTTT
TRBJ2-3	NA	14	TRBV20-1	few	CSATIGGQIDTQYF	TGCAGTGCTACAATTGGGGGGCAGATAGATACGCAGTATTTT
TRBJ2-3	NA	17	TRBV5-1	many	CASSSTRTTLSTDTQYF	TGCGCCAGCAGCTCAACTCGGACTACCCTTAGCACAGATACGCAGTATTTT
TRBJ2-1	TRBD2	17	TRBV5-1	few	CASSRGLAGGYYNEQFF	TGCGCCAGCAGCCGAGGGCTAGCGGGGGGTTATTACAATGAGCAGTTCTTC
TRBJ2-7	TRBD1	15	TRBV5-6	many	CASSLIRTGLYEQYF	TGTGCCAGCAGCTTGATCAGGACAGGGTTATACGAGCAGTACTTC
TRBJ1-5	NA	13	TRBV12-3/TRBV12-4	few	CASWTPGGQPQHF	TGTGCCAGCTGGACACCCGGGGGTCAGCCCCAGCATTTT
TRBJ2-7	NA	13	TRBV5-1	many	CASSLEALYEQYF	TGCGCCAGCAGCTTGGAGGCCCTTTACGAGCAGTACTTC
TRBJ2-1	TRBD1	12	TRBV5-1	many	CASSRQGDEQFF	TGCGCCAGCAGCAGGCAGGGGGATGAGCAGTTCTTC
TRBJ1-3	NA	17	TRBV9	many	CASSVTPGDASGNTIYF	TGTGCCAGCAGCGTTACTCCAGGGGACGCCTCTGGAAACACCATATATTTT
TRBJ2-7	NA	11	TRBV7-2	few	CASSAGDEQYF	TGTGCCAGCAGCGCCGGGGACGAGCAGTACTTC
TRBJ2-1	TRBD2	16	TRBV6-5	many	CASSSPSSGSYNEQFF	TGTGCCAGCAGTTCCCCCTCTAGCGGGAGCTACAATGAGCAGTTCTTC
TRBJ1-1	NA	15	TRBV7-3	NA	CASSLGAGGRTEAFF	TGTGCCAGCAGCTTAGGGGCGGGGGGGAGGACTGAAGCTTTCTTT
TRBJ2-5	TRBD2	16	TRBV3-1	NA	CASSQVAGGWEETQSF	TGTGCCAGCAGCCAAGTAGCGGGGGGGTGGGAAGAGACCCAGTCCTTC